A selection of T cell receptor beta chains follows, all from one sample in a study of T cells after yellow fever vaccination. TCRdb itself ran the 5' RACE reads through MiXCR, one entry per CDR3 protein. The data show 200,000 to 300,000 distinct CDR3 sequences, with roughly 6.2% seen just once and 0.85% to 1.2% held by the top ten. The sample consisted of CD4+ T cells sorted from PBMCs, taken on the day of the yellow fever booster vaccination. Receptor source: a man in his thirties or forties who received the YFV17D yellow fever vaccine. Both conserved end residues are part of each CDR3. The order of the fields is V gene, D gene, J gene, clone size, CDR3 protein, CDR3 DNA. D genes are given only for firm matches. Rows give clone size only sometimes, using once, few, many, or a class for an expanded clone.

TRBV20-1	.	TRBJ2-3	many	CSARLSDAGGTQYF	TGCAGTGCTAGGTTGTCGGATGCTGGAGGGACGCAGTATTTT
TRBV12-3/TRBV12-4	TRBD2	TRBJ2-3	many	CASSELAGYTDTQYF	TGTGCCAGCAGCGAACTAGCGGGGTACACAGATACGCAGTATTTT
TRBV12-3/TRBV12-4	TRBD2	TRBJ2-3	many	CASIAGTSADTQYF	TGTGCCAGCATCGCCGGGACTAGTGCTGATACGCAGTATTTT
TRBV4-2	.	TRBJ1-2	.	CASSRRHLGYGYTF	TGTGCCAGCAGCCGAAGACACCTCGGCTATGGCTACACCTTC
TRBV27	.	TRBJ1-2	.	CASSIRQAYGYTF	TGTGCCAGCAGTATACGACAGGCCTATGGCTACACCTTC
TRBV20-1	TRBD1	TRBJ1-5	few	CSAKPGGAGNQPQHF	TGCAGTGCTAAGCCAGGGGGCGCAGGCAATCAGCCCCAGCATTTT
TRBV3-1	TRBD2	TRBJ2-1	few	CASSPRAGGSYNEQFF	TGTGCCAGCAGCCCCAGGGCGGGAGGATCCTACAATGAGCAGTTCTTC
TRBV12-5	.	TRBJ1-1	many	CASGPTVNTEAFF	TGTGCTAGTGGTCCGACCGTAAACACTGAAGCTTTCTTT
TRBV5-1	TRBD1	TRBJ2-1	many	CASRRDREYNEQFF	TGCGCCAGCAGACGGGACAGGGAATACAATGAGCAGTTCTTC
TRBV20-1	.	TRBJ2-1	.	CSASSLGRNEQFF	TGCAGTGCTAGTAGTCTGGGACGCAATGAGCAGTTCTTC
TRBV25-1	.	TRBJ2-5	.	CASSTVGGSETQYF	TGTGCCAGCAGTACAGTTGGGGGATCAGAGACCCAGTACTTC
TRBV12-3/TRBV12-4	.	TRBJ2-2	many	CASSFAARNTGELFF	TGTGCCAGCAGTTTTGCCGCTCGAAACACCGGGGAGCTGTTTTTT
TRBV20-1	TRBD2	TRBJ2-3	few	CSADSGSVQDTQYF	TGCAGTGCAGATAGCGGGAGCGTGCAAGATACGCAGTATTTT
TRBV18	TRBD2	TRBJ2-5	few	CASSRRGLAGGPLQETQYF	TGTGCCAGCTCACGAAGAGGGCTAGCGGGAGGCCCCTTACAAGAGACCCAGTACTTC
TRBV9	TRBD1	TRBJ2-1	few	CASSWDRATGNEQFF	TGTGCCAGCAGTTGGGACAGGGCGACGGGCAATGAGCAGTTCTTC
TRBV28	.	TRBJ2-7	many	CASSDSTSGRIYEQYF	TGTGCCAGCAGTGACTCTACTAGTGGGAGGATATACGAGCAGTACTTC
TRBV4-1	.	TRBJ2-1	.	CASGPGLLCSYNEQFF	TGTGCCAGCGGCCCCGGGCTACTCTGCTCCTACAATGAGCAGTTCTTC
TRBV20-1	.	TRBJ2-1	few	CSARKLYLTYNEQFF	TGCAGTGCTAGGAAGCTCTATCTTACCTACAATGAGCAGTTCTTC
TRBV20-1	.	TRBJ2-7	many	CSAREGSFSYEQYF	TGCAGTGCTAGAGAGGGCAGCTTCTCCTACGAGCAGTACTTC
TRBV5-1	.	TRBJ2-7	many	CASSFRGPDEQYF	TGCGCCAGCAGCTTCAGGGGCCCCGACGAGCAGTACTTC
TRBV5-5	.	TRBJ1-2	.	CASSTGRPYGGYTF	TGTGCCAGCTCGACAGGACGCCCCTATGGAGGCTACACCTTC
TRBV7-3	TRBD2	TRBJ2-3	.	CARKREGDFVDTQYF	TGTGCCAGGAAGCGGGAGGGGGACTTTGTAGATACGCAGTATTTT
TRBV5-1	.	TRBJ2-4	many	CASSQGSSDNIQYF	TGCGCCAGCAGCCAAGGGAGCAGCGACAACATTCAGTACTTC
TRBV15	.	TRBJ2-1	.	CATSRDPLNEQFF	TGTGCCACCAGCAGAGACCCACTCAATGAGCAGTTCTTC
TRBV20-1	TRBD2	TRBJ2-5	.	CSLTPRASGSIRETQYF	TGCAGTCTCACCCCGAGGGCTAGCGGGAGTATTAGGGAGACCCAGTACTTC
TRBV7-9	.	TRBJ2-1	many	CASSPMGRLDNEQFF	TGTGCCAGCAGCCCCATGGGGCGACTAGACAATGAGCAGTTCTTC
TRBV15	TRBD2	TRBJ2-7	few	CATSPGLAGNEQYF	TGTGCCACCAGCCCGGGACTAGCGGGAAACGAGCAGTACTTC
TRBV6-1	TRBD2	TRBJ2-1	.	CASRRLAGRLGEQFF	TGTGCCAGCAGAAGACTAGCGGGACGGCTTGGCGAGCAGTTCTTC
TRBV4-3	TRBD2	TRBJ2-5	.	CASSQVWREAVETQYF	TGCGCCAGCAGCCAAGTGTGGCGGGAGGCGGTGGAGACCCAGTACTTC
TRBV2	TRBD2	TRBJ2-2	many	CASSDPGGGSGELFF	TGTGCCAGCAGTGACCCGGGAGGGGGTTCCGGGGAGCTGTTTTTT
TRBV20-1	.	TRBJ2-7	medium-sized	CSARPSRSSYEQYF	TGCAGTGCTAGGCCCAGCAGAAGCTCCTACGAGCAGTACTTC
TRBV30	.	TRBJ2-1	.	CAWSAFNEQFF	TGTGCCTGGAGCGCCTTCAATGAGCAGTTCTTC
TRBV5-4	TRBD1	TRBJ2-1	.	CASSFPTGGQRKSSYNEQFF	TGTGCCAGCAGCTTTCCGACAGGGGGGCAGCGGAAGAGCTCCTACAATGAGCAGTTCTTC
TRBV12-3/TRBV12-4	.	TRBJ2-7	many	CASSFQQSYEQYF	TGTGCCAGCAGTTTTCAGCAGTCCTACGAGCAGTACTTC
TRBV25-1	.	TRBJ2-5	.	CASSDSGLGQETQYF	TGTGCCAGCAGTGATTCGGGACTGGGACAAGAGACCCAGTACTTC
TRBV10-3	TRBD2	TRBJ2-7	many	CAISEGTSGSYEQYF	TGTGCCATCAGTGAAGGGACTAGCGGGAGCTACGAGCAGTACTTC
TRBV5-4	.	TRBJ2-1	few	CASSLWAHEQFF	TGTGCCAGCAGCTTGTGGGCCCACGAGCAGTTCTTC
TRBV20-1	.	TRBJ1-2	few	CSASVVSLYGYTF	TGCAGTGCTAGTGTAGTATCCCTGTACGGCTACACCTTC
TRBV9	.	TRBJ2-1	many	CASSVERDEQFF	TGTGCCAGCAGCGTAGAGAGGGATGAGCAGTTCTTC
TRBV5-1	.	TRBJ2-3	many	CASSLRGQDTDTQYF	TGCGCCAGCAGCTTGCGGGGACAAGACACAGATACGCAGTATTTT
TRBV7-2	.	TRBJ1-1	.	CASSLAGSGRRTEAFF	TGTGCCAGCAGCTTAGCGGGGTCGGGAAGGCGCACTGAAGCTTTCTTT
TRBV6-4	TRBD1	TRBJ1-1	few	CASSDSERDREDTEAFF	TGTGCCAGCAGTGACTCCGAAAGGGACAGGGAAGACACTGAAGCTTTCTTT
TRBV20-1	TRBD2	TRBJ2-7	many	CSADGGEGRWEQYF	TGCAGTGCTGACGGAGGGGAGGGCCGTTGGGAGCAGTACTTC
TRBV7-2	TRBD2	TRBJ2-3	.	CASSAGTSMYF	TGTGCCAGCAGCGCCGGGACTAGCATGTATTTT
TRBV7-2	TRBD2	TRBJ2-3	few	CASRPSAGVFQADTQYF	TGTGCCAGCCGCCCTTCGGCGGGAGTGTTCCAAGCAGATACGCAGTATTTT
TRBV5-1	TRBD1	TRBJ2-2	.	CASSLGDRDTGELFF	TGCGCCAGCAGCTTGGGGGACAGGGACACCGGGGAGCTGTTTTTT
TRBV10-3	TRBD1	TRBJ2-7	few	CAISRGTGGFGSYEQYF	TGTGCCATCAGCCGAGGGACAGGGGGTTTTGGGTCCTACGAGCAGTACTTC
TRBV7-3	.	TRBJ2-7	.	CASSLNPGMDEQYF	TGTGCCAGCAGCTTAAATCCAGGGATGGACGAGCAGTACTTC
TRBV25-1	TRBD1	TRBJ1-1	.	CVSSLMGQGVAEAFF	TGTGTCAGCAGTTTGATGGGACAGGGAGTAGCTGAAGCTTTCTTT
TRBV6-2/TRBV6-3	TRBD2	TRBJ2-5	.	CASGGLAGVTETQYF	TGTGCCAGCGGGGGACTAGCGGGAGTCACAGAGACCCAGTACTTC
TRBV5-6	.	TRBJ2-7	few	CASSLALAYEQYF	TGTGCCAGCAGCTTGGCCCTGGCCTACGAGCAGTACTTC
TRBV18	.	TRBJ2-7	many	CASSREGPTYEQYF	TGTGCCAGCTCACGCGAAGGACCGACCTACGAGCAGTACTTC
TRBV6-2/TRBV6-3	.	TRBJ2-3	few	CASSQGTIKYF	TGTGCCAGCAGTCAGGGGACTATCAAGTATTTT